These T cell receptor beta chains were read from a single sample in a study of post-analysis software for immune sequencing data. One entry per CDR3 protein results from TCRdb running MiXCR on the PCR reads. The sample comprises some 700,000 distinct CDR3 sequences, roughly three fifths of which are singletons, and approximately 10% rests with the top ten. The sequenced material came from blood. These receptors came from a girl aged 2 to 9 with multiple sclerosis. Both conserved end residues are part of each CDR3. The D gene is left open where the match is weak. Size tells how often a clone was seen (once, few, many) or the class of an expanded clone, and some rows leave it out.

D: TRBD2
size: .
J: TRBJ2-3
V: TRBV20-1
DNA: TGCAGTGCTAGAGGTAGCGGGGACTCTTACACGGATACGCAGTATTTT
CDR3: CSARGSGDSYTDTQYF

D: TRBD2
size: .
J: TRBJ2-1
V: TRBV12-3/TRBV12-4
DNA: TGTGCCAGCATCCGTAGCGGGAGCACCTACAATGAGCAGTTCTTC
CDR3: CASIRSGSTYNEQFF

D: .
size: few
J: TRBJ2-1
V: TRBV4-3
DNA: TGCGCCAGCAGCCAAGTTCGGGCAGGGGCTTACAATGAGCAGTTCTTC
CDR3: CASSQVRAGAYNEQFF

D: .
size: .
J: TRBJ2-1
V: TRBV30
DNA: TGTGCCTGGAGTGGTGACGGGGACTACAATGAGCAGTTCTTC
CDR3: CAWSGDGDYNEQFF

D: .
size: .
J: TRBJ1-4
V: TRBV7-9
DNA: TGTGCCAGCAGCGTTTTCGAGCACCCGGAAAAACTGTTTTTT
CDR3: CASSVFEHPEKLFF

D: .
size: once
J: TRBJ1-4
V: TRBV12-5
DNA: TGTGCTAGTGCCTTCAGACTTCACCCCGTGGATGAAAAACTGTTTTTT
CDR3: CASAFRLHPVDEKLFF

D: .
size: .
J: TRBJ2-5
V: TRBV29-1
DNA: TGCAGCGTTGAACGACCGACGGGTCGGGAGACCCAGTACTTC
CDR3: CSVERPTGRETQYF

D: TRBD2
size: .
J: TRBJ2-3
V: TRBV29-1
DNA: TGCAGCGTTGCATTATCGGGGGGGCAGGACACAGATACGCAGTATTTT
CDR3: CSVALSGGQDTDTQYF

D: TRBD1
size: .
J: TRBJ2-1
V: TRBV5-6
DNA: TGTGCCAGCAGCATGGCTGACAGGGGGTTTTACAATGAGCAGTTCTTC
CDR3: CASSMADRGFYNEQFF

D: TRBD1
size: .
J: TRBJ2-3
V: TRBV29-1
DNA: TGCAGCGTTGAAGGTCTCCGGGACAGGGTCACAGATACGCAGTATTTT
CDR3: CSVEGLRDRVTDTQYF

D: .
size: .
J: TRBJ2-5
V: TRBV5-1
DNA: TGCGCCAGCAGCCCGGGGACCGCCGTCGGCGAGACCCAGTACTTC
CDR3: CASSPGTAVGETQYF

D: .
size: .
J: TRBJ1-1
V: TRBV11-2
DNA: TGTGCCAGCAGCTTTCAGTCGAACACTGAAGCTTTCTTT
CDR3: CASSFQSNTEAFF

D: TRBD2
size: few
J: TRBJ2-1
V: TRBV10-3
DNA: TGTGCCATCAGGGATAGCGGGGGCTATACATTGGGATACAATGAGCAGTTCTTC
CDR3: CAIRDSGGYTLGYNEQFF

D: .
size: .
J: TRBJ2-5
V: TRBV7-9
DNA: TGTGCCAGCAGCGGGCCATTTAGGAGGGGATGGGAAGAGACCCAGTACTTC
CDR3: CASSGPFRRGWEETQYF

D: TRBD1
size: few
J: TRBJ1-2
V: TRBV9
DNA: TGTGCCAGCAGCGCCGGACAGGGCAAGTGGTATGGCTACACCTTC
CDR3: CASSAGQGKWYGYTF

D: .
size: .
J: TRBJ2-4
V: TRBV7-3
DNA: TGTGCCAGCAGCCCGGGACTTACAGGGTTTAATCCCCAGTACTTC
CDR3: CASSPGLTGFNPQYF

D: .
size: .
J: TRBJ2-5
V: TRBV20-1
DNA: TGCAGTGCTAGTACTCTAGCGAGGTCTGGAGAGACCCAGTACTTC
CDR3: CSASTLARSGETQYF

D: .
size: .
J: TRBJ2-7
V: TRBV7-6
DNA: TGTGCCAGCAGTCCGGGTTCGGGCTACGAGCAGTACTTC
CDR3: CASSPGSGYEQYF

D: TRBD1
size: once
J: TRBJ1-2
V: TRBV11-2
DNA: TGTGCCAGCAGCGGATCCCTCAGGGGGCAATATGGCTACACCTTC
CDR3: CASSGSLRGQYGYTF

D: TRBD2
size: .
J: TRBJ2-5
V: TRBV2
DNA: TGTGCCAGCAGTGAGGGGGGGAAGGGCGAGACCCAGTACTTC
CDR3: CASSEGGKGETQYF

D: TRBD2
size: .
J: TRBJ2-3
V: TRBV20-1
DNA: TGCAGTGCTCCCGCTAGCGGGGGGGCGACAGATACGCAGTATTTT
CDR3: CSAPASGGATDTQYF

D: TRBD1
size: .
J: TRBJ2-5
V: TRBV12-3/TRBV12-4
DNA: TGTGCCAGCAGCCTAACCGGGACAGAGGCCCAGCAGTACTTC
CDR3: CASSLTGTEAQQYF

D: .
size: .
J: TRBJ2-7
V: TRBV5-1
DNA: TGCGCCAGCAGCTTGACAGCGTATACCTACGAGCAGTACTTC
CDR3: CASSLTAYTYEQYF

D: .
size: .
J: TRBJ2-2
V: TRBV28
DNA: TGTGCCAGCAGTAATGCTCGGGACATCTACACCGGGGAGCTGTTTTTT
CDR3: CASSNARDIYTGELFF

D: TRBD1
size: few
J: TRBJ2-7
V: TRBV27
DNA: TGTGCCAGCAGTTTCCACGACAGGGTTCCCTACGAGCAGTACTTC
CDR3: CASSFHDRVPYEQYF

D: .
size: .
J: TRBJ2-3
V: TRBV12-3/TRBV12-4
DNA: TGTGCCAGCAGTTTGGATACAGATATGCAGTATTTT
CDR3: CASSLDTDMQYF

D: TRBD1
size: .
J: TRBJ2-7
V: TRBV6-2/TRBV6-3
DNA: TGTGCCACCGCAACGGACAGGCGCTACGAGCAGTACTTC
CDR3: CATATDRRYEQYF

D: .
size: few
J: TRBJ1-1
V: TRBV6-5
DNA: TGTGCCAGCAGTTATCACAGGACAGTTGAAGCTTTCTTT
CDR3: CASSYHRTVEAFF

D: TRBD1
size: .
J: TRBJ1-2
V: TRBV6-6
DNA: TGTGCCAGCAGTTACGAGGGACAGGGGGTGCATGGCTACACCTTC
CDR3: CASSYEGQGVHGYTF

D: TRBD1
size: .
J: TRBJ1-6
V: TRBV7-8
DNA: TGTGCCAGCAGCTTAAAGCAGGGGGTCACCCTCCACTTT
CDR3: CASSLKQGVTLHF

D: .
size: .
J: TRBJ2-1
V: TRBV15
DNA: TGTGCCACCAGCAGCCTGGCGGGGAGCAACAATGAGCAGTTCTTC
CDR3: CATSSLAGSNNEQFF

D: .
size: .
J: TRBJ2-7
V: TRBV7-9
DNA: TGTGCCAGCAGCTTAGAGGGATGGGATTCCTACGAGCAGTACTTC
CDR3: CASSLEGWDSYEQYF

D: .
size: .
J: TRBJ2-1
V: TRBV6-2/TRBV6-3
DNA: TGTGCCAGCACCAAGGGTCAGGGCAACGATGAGCAGTTCTTC
CDR3: CASTKGQGNDEQFF

D: TRBD2
size: .
J: TRBJ2-5
V: TRBV10-2
DNA: TGCGCCAGCAGTGATGGCCGGGGGGCGGGAGGAGAGACCCAGTACTTC
CDR3: CASSDGRGAGGETQYF

D: .
size: .
J: TRBJ1-5
V: TRBV6-1
DNA: TGTGCCAGCAGTCTAAGAGTTGAGGGGGTCGGTCAGCCCCAGCATTTT
CDR3: CASSLRVEGVGQPQHF

D: .
size: few
J: TRBJ2-1
V: TRBV7-9
DNA: TGTGCCGGCAGCTCTTCGGGGAGAGGTGAGCAGTTCTTC
CDR3: CAGSSSGRGEQFF

D: TRBD1
size: .
J: TRBJ1-2
V: TRBV6-2/TRBV6-3
DNA: TGTGCCAGCAGTTCCGCCGGGACAGGGAGGCCGCGGGGCTACACCTTC
CDR3: CASSSAGTGRPRGYTF

D: TRBD2
size: .
J: TRBJ2-5
V: TRBV10-3
DNA: TGTGCCATCAGTGAAATAGGCGGGGGAGAAGAGACCCAGTACTTC
CDR3: CAISEIGGGEETQYF

D: TRBD2
size: .
J: TRBJ2-1
V: TRBV12-3/TRBV12-4
DNA: TGTGCCAGCAGTTTCTTTCGCGGGGGCTCCTACAATGAGCAGTTCTTC
CDR3: CASSFFRGGSYNEQFF

D: TRBD2
size: few
J: TRBJ2-5
V: TRBV5-6
DNA: TGTGCCAGCAGCTTGTTTGGGACTACCCAAGAGACCCAGTACTTC
CDR3: CASSLFGTTQETQYF

D: .
size: .
J: TRBJ2-7
V: TRBV5-1
DNA: TGCGCCAGCAGCTTGGTTCTGGAGTCCTACGAGCAGTACTTC
CDR3: CASSLVLESYEQYF

D: .
size: few
J: TRBJ2-3
V: TRBV6-1
DNA: TGTGCCAGCAGGTTAGGCGGTAGACCACCAGATACGCAGTATTTT
CDR3: CASRLGGRPPDTQYF